The table lists the clone carrying this T cell receptor beta chain with many counts. Germline V lookup: CDR1 LNHDA, CDR2 SQIVND (reference sequence). V lost 8 bases to trimming and J lost 2 bases; unmatched junction nucleotides: 1. The CDR3 is made up of 13 amino acids. The data are from a study of T-cell reconstitution after alpha-beta-depleted transplantation in children. Using unique molecular identifiers, the investigators prepared the TCRbeta library. One entry per CDR3 protein results from TCRdb running MiXCR on the PCR reads. The sample lists around 440,000 distinct CDR3 sequences; under 12% were seen once.

The chain joins TRBV19 to TRBJ1-5; 9 bases are shared with TRBD1. Here the sequenced sample was PBMCs, taken before TCRalphabeta/CD19-depleted stem cell transplant. This receptor was obtained from a child younger than 10 with inherited bone marrow failure, due to receive a stem cell transplant. CDR3 region: CASRQGGNQPQHF. In nucleotides, the CDR3 is TGTGCCAGTCGACAGGGGGGCAATCAGCCCCAGCATTTT.